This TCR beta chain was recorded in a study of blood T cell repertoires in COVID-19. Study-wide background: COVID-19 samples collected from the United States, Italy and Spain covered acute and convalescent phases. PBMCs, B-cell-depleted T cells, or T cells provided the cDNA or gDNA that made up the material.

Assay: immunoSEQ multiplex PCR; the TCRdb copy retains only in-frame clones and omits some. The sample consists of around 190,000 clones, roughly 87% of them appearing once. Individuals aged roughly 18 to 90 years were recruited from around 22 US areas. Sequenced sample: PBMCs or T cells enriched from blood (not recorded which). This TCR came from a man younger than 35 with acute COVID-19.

DNA for the CDR3: TGCAGCGTAAATCTCCGGGACATCTGGAGGGTTGGGAGGGGTGTAAGCCTAGGCTACACCTTC. This gives the protein CSVNLRDIWRVGRGVSLGYTF. This chain links TRBV29-1 with TRBJ1-2; weak D call: TRBD1 (6 bases). V shed 6 bases and J shed 8 bases, with 43 bases lying between them. CDR3 length: 21 residues. The germline V gene has CDR1 SQVTM and CDR2 ANQGSEA.